The rows below give T cell receptor beta chains drawn from one sample of a study of blood T cell repertoires in COVID-19. Using immunoSEQ multiplex PCR, the repertoire was profiled, and TCRdb retains in-frame clones only, with some absent. The sample lists 300,000 to 350,000 clones; 80% to 90% were seen once. Sequencing was carried out using PBMCs or T cells enriched from blood (not recorded which). The receptors stem from a woman aged 40-49 years with acute COVID-19. CDR3s leave out the opening cysteine and the closing phenylalanine or tryptophan.

TRBV7-9 ASSPSGPNQPQH
TRBV13 ASSRNRGEQF
TRBV29-1 SVSYDSRAF
TRBV19 ASRDRVNGYT
TRBV28 ASSSTGTGTWRYT
TRBV28 AIPQDCLNNTGELF
TRBV5-1 ASSFGGQIQETQY
TRBV27 ASSFSSGRARYNEQF
TRBV6-1 ASSEVGREAGELF
TRBV10-3 AIRSGTSVIPTYEQY
TRBV18 ASSPGQGLQPQH
TRBV15 ATSRPQRYGYT
TRBV5-4 ASSPSLQETQY
TRBV5-1 ASTPDGGISTDTQY
TRBV29-1 SVEEVQGGEQY
TRBV5-1 ASSLVGGRAYNEQF
TRBV6-5 ASRTGNGANVLT
TRBV28 ATYRVDRTGELF
TRBV19 ASSTHRDRVYHEQY
TRBV18 ASSRTGGSYEQY
TRBV9 ASSVGGQGGQPQH
TRBV2 ASSERDRGNEKLF
TRBV4-1 ASSQDPRKYNEQF
TRBV19 ASSNRQLNTEAF
TRBV5-1 ASKTGGNTEAF
TRBV4-3 ASSQALTNRGGELF
TRBV7-2 ASSLRGQTYNSPLH
TRBV28 ASSGGREYGYT
TRBV10-3 AISAGEVYLANYGYT
TRBV10-3 AIRALNTEAF
TRBV6-5 ASLTGGGGNQPQH
TRBV19 ASSRRQYNEKLF
TRBV14 ASSQDGDSLNTEAF
TRBV27 ASSLTGGNTEAF
TRBV21-1 ASSKNGQLNEKLF
TRBV18 ASSPKDRLNQPQH
TRBV7-2 ASSLRSQGANQPQH
TRBV2 ASSGFSGGSNQPQH
TRBV19 ASSQPGLAADTQY
TRBV9 ASSAGLAGGTNEQY
TRBV5-1 ASSPDGVGEQY
TRBV25-1 ASTGQEFPYEQY
TRBV13 ASSFVTSGNALQETQY
TRBV9 ASSRTSGGAHFAGELF
TRBV11-2 ASSPRHHNIPYEQY